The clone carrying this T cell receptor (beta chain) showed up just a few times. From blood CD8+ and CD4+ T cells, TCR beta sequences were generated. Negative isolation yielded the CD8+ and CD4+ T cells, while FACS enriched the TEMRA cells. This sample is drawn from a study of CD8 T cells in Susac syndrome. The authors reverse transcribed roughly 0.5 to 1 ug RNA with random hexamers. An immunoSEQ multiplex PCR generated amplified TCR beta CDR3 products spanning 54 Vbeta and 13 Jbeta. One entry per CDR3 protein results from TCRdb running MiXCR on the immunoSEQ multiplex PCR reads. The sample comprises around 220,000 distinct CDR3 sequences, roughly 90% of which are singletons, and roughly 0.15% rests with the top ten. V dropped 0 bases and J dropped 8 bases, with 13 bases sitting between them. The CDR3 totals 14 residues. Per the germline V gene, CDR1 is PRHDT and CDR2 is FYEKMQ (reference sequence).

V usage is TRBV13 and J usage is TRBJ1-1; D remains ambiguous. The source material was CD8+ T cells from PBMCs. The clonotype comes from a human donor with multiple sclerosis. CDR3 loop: CASSLGLSQEEAFF. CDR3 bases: TGTGCCAGCAGCTTAGGCTTAAGTCAGGAGGAAGCTTTCTTT. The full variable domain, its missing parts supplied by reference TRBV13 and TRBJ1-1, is AAGVIQSPRHLIKEKRETATLKCYPIPRHDTVYWYQQGPGQDPQFLISFYEKMQSDKGSIPDRFSAQQFSDYHSELNMSSLELGDSALYFCASSLGLSQEEAFFGQGTRLTVV.